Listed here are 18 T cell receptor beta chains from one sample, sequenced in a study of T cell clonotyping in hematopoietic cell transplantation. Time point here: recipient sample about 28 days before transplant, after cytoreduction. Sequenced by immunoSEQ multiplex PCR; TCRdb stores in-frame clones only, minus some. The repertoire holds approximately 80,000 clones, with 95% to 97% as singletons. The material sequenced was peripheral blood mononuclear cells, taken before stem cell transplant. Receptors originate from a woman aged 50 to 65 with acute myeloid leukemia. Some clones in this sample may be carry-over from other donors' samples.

The CDR3, as DNA: TGTGCCACGGACTATTATAGCAATCAGCCCCAGCATTTT. This gives the protein CATDYYSNQPQHF. This sequence joins TRBV28 and TRBJ1-5; D remains unclear. Germline V lookup: CDR1 MDHEN, CDR2 SYDVKM. The length of the CDR3 is 13 residues. Trimming removed 10 bases at V and 0 bases at J, with 10 bases between.

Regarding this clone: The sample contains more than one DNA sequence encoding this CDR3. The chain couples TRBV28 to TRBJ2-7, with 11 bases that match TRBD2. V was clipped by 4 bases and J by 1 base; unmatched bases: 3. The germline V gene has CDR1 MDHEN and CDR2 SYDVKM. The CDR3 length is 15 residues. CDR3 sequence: CASSSLAGGSYEQYF. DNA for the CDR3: TGTGCCAGCAGTTCGTTAGCGGGAGGGTCCTACGAGCAGTACTTC.

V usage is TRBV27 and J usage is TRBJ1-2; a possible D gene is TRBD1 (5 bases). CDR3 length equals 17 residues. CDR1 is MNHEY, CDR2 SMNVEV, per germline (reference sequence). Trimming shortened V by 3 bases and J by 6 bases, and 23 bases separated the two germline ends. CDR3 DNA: TGTGCCAGCAGTTTTCTTCCCGGCCAGGGTGGTGCGGATGGCTACACCTTC. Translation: CASSFLPGQGGADGYTF.

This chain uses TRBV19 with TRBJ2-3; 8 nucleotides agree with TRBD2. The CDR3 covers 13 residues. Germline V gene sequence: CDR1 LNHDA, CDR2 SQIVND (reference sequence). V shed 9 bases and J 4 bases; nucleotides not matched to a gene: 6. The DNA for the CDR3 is TGTGCCAGCCGAAGTAGCGGGGCAGATACGCAGTATTTT. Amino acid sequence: CASRSSGADTQYF. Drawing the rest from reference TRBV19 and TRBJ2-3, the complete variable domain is DGGITQSPKYLFRKEGQNVTLSCEQNLNHDAMYWYRQDPGQGLRLIYYSQIVNDFQKGDIAEGYSVSREKKESFPLTVTSAQKNPTAFYLCASRSSGADTQYFGPGTRLTVL.

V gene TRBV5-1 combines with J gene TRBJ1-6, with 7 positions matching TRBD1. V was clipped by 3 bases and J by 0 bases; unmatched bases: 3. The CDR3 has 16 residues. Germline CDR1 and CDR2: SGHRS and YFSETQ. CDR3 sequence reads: CASSWGQSSYNSPLHF. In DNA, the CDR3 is TGCGCCAGCAGCTGGGGACAGAGCTCCTATAATTCACCCCTCCACTTT.

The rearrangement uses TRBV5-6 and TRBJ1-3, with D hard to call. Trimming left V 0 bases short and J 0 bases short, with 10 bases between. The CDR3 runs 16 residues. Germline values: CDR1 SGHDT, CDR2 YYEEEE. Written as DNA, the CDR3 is TGTGCCAGCAGCTTGGATGGGTACCGCTCTGGAAACACCATATATTTT. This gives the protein CASSLDGYRSGNTIYF.

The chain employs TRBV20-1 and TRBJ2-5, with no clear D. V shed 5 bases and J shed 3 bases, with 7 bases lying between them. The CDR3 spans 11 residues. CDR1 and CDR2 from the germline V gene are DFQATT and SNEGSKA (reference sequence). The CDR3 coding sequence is TGCAGTGCTTGGACGAAAGAGACCCAGTACTTC. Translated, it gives CSAWTKETQYF.

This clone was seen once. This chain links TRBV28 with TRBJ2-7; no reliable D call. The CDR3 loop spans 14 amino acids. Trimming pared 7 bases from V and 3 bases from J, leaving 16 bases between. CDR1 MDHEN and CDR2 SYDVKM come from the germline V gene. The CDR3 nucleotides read TGTGCCAGCAACCCGCTAGGGCTTTACTACGAGCAGTACTTC. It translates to CASNPLGLYYEQYF.

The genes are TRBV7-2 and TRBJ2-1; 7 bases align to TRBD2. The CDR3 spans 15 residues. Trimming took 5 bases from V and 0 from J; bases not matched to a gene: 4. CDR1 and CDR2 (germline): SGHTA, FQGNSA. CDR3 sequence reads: CASSLTSSSYNEQFF. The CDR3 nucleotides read TGTGCCAGCAGCCTGACTAGCAGCTCCTACAATGAGCAGTTCTTC. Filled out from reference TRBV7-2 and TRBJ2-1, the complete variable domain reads GAGVSQSPSNKVTEKGKDVELRCDPISGHTALYWYRQSLGQGLEFLIYFQGNSAPDKSGLPSDRFSAERTGGSVSTLTIQRTQQEDSAVYLCASSLTSSSYNEQFFGPGTRLTVL.

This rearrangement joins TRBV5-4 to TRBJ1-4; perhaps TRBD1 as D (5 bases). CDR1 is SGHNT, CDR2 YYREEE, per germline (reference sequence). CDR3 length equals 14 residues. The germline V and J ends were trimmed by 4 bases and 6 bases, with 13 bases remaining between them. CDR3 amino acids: CASSTAWGDEKLFF. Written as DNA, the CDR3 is TGTGCCAGCAGCACAGCGTGGGGGGATGAAAAACTGTTTTTT.

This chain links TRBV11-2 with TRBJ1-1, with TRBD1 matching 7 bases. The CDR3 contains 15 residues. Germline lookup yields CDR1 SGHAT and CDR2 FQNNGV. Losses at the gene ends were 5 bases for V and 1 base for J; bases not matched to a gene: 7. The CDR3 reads CASSIQGGQNTEAFF. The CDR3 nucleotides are TGTGCCAGCAGCATCCAGGGGGGACAGAACACTGAAGCTTTCTTT. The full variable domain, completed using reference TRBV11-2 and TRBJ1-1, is EAGVAQSPRYKIIEKRQSVAFWCNPISGHATLYWYQQILGQGPKLLIQFQNNGVVDDSQLPKDRFSAERLKGVDSTLKIQPAKLEDSAVYLCASSIQGGQNTEAFFGQGTRLTVV.

The CDR3 DNA follows: TGCGCCAGCGAATCACCGGGACAGGGATACAATGAGCAGTTCTTC. Translated, it gives CASESPGQGYNEQFF. This sequence joins TRBV10-1 and TRBJ2-1, with 9 bases matching TRBD1. The trim removed 8 bases at V and 4 bases at J, leaving 9 bases unmatched. The CDR3 sequence is 15 residues long. The germline CDR1 and CDR2 sequences are WNHNN and SYGVQD (reference sequence).

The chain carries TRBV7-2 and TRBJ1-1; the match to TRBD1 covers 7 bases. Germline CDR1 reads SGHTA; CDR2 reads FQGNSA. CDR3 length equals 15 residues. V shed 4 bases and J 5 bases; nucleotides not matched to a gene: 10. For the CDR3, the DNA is TGTGCCAGCAGCTCCAAACAGGGGAGTGGTACTGAAGCTTTCTTT. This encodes CASSSKQGSGTEAFF.

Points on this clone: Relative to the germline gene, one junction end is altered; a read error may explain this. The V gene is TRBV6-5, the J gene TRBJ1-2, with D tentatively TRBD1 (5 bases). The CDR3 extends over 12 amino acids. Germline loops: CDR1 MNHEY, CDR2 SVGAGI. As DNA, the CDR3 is TGTGCCACCAGTACAGGCGTCTATGGCTACACCTTC. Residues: CATSTGVYGYTF.

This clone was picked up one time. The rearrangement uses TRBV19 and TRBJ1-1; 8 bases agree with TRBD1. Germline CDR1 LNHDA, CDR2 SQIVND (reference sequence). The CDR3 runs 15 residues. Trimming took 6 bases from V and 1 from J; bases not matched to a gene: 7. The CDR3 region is CASRSAGTGNTEAFF. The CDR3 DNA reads TGTGCCAGTAGAAGTGCTGGGACAGGGAACACTGAAGCTTTCTTT.

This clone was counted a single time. CDR3 nucleotide sequence: TGTGCCAGCAGCTTCGTTAGGGATTCCCACTATGGCTACACCTTC. It codes for CASSFVRDSHYGYTF. V and J are TRBV11-2 and TRBJ1-2, with no clear D. V was clipped by 3 bases and J by 3 bases, with 14 bases between them. The CDR3 totals 15 residues. The germline V gene has CDR1 SGHAT and CDR2 FQNNGV.

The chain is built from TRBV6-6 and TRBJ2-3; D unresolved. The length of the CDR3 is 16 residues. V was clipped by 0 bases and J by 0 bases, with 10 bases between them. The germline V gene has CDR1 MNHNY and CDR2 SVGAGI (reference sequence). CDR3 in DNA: TGTGCCAGCAGTTACTCGGCGGCCGCAAGCACAGATACGCAGTATTTT. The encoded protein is CASSYSAAASTDTQYF.

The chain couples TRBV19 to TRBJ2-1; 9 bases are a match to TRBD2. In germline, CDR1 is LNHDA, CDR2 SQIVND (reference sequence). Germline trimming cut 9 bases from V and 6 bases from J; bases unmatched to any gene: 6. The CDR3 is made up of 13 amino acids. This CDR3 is CASVSSGGNEQFF. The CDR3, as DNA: TGTGCCAGCGTTAGTAGCGGGGGCAATGAGCAGTTCTTC.